Detailed here is one T cell receptor beta chain. What it binds is unknown. There are 11 residues in the CDR3. Germline values: CDR1 DFQATT, CDR2 SNEGSKA (reference sequence). Between the trimmed V and J ends, which lost 7 bases and 4 bases, there was a span of 10 bases. The repertoire was sequenced with immunoSEQ multiplex PCR; TCRdb's copy has only in-frame clones and lacks some. The sample lists 45,000 to 55,000 clones, 60% to 75% occurring once. The data were obtained in a study of STAT5B mutations in CD4+ large granular lymphocyte leukemia. Study-wide results and limits: About 24% of private leukemic clonotypes occurred rarely in other patients' non-leukemic repertoires.

The chain recombines TRBV20-1 with TRBJ1-1; a possible D gene is TRBD1 (6 bases). Input material: CD4+ T cells from blood buffy coats. This sequence originates from a human donor in good health. CDR3 in amino acids: CSGRQATEAFF. The DNA of the CDR3 is TGCAGTGGGAGACAGGCCACTGAAGCTTTCTTT.